This T cell receptor (beta chain) was profiled in a study of cytomegalovirus exposure and HLA in healthy donors. The CDR3 length is 14 residues. Germline-derived CDR1 and CDR2 are MNHNY and SVGAGI (reference sequence). Deletions cut 0 bases from V and 7 bases from J, with 12 bases between. 13 Jbeta primers and 60 Vbeta primers were used for the PCR. Sequenced by immunoSEQ multiplex PCR; TCRdb stores in-frame clones only, minus some. The sample yields approximately 150,000 clones, more than 65% seen once. Sequencing was done on a sample of PBMCs. The clonotype comes from a man aged 45-65 years in good health and CMV-seropositive. The rearrangement joins TRBV6-6 to TRBJ2-5; a possible D gene is TRBD1 (5 bases). The DNA of the CDR3 is TGTGCCAGCAGTTACTCGGGGCAGGCTAGGACCCAGTACTTC. Translation: CASSYSGQARTQYF.